This T cell receptor (beta chain) is from a study of T cell responses to AZD1222 COVID-19 vaccine. Study-level findings and limits: The study identified only a handful of AZD1222 recipients as seropositive at baseline. Only after the peak T cell response were repertoires sampled. Most donors were white British, females outnumbered males, and clonal diversity was possibly underestimated.

Here immunoSEQ multiplex PCR was the method, and the copy in TCRdb shows in-frame clones only, minus some. The sample contains about 120,000 clones, 81% of which appear only once. As for this clone: Its target is not known.

The CDR3 has 13 amino acids. Trimming left V 3 bases short and J 9 bases short, with 10 bases between. The germline V gene encodes CDR1 SGDLS and CDR2 YYNGEE. The specimen comprised peripheral blood, sampled on day 0 of AZD1222 vaccination. The sequence was collected from an adult in good health. V usage is TRBV9 and J usage is TRBJ1-6; D not certain. CDR3 protein: CASSAAAGSPLHF. As DNA, the CDR3 is TGTGCCAGCAGCGCTGCGGCTGGTTCACCCCTCCACTTT.